The clone carrying this T cell receptor (beta chain) was observed a single time. What it recognizes is unknown. The data stem from a study of PD-L1 blockade in urothelial cancer. Overall study context: Most patients, about nine tenths of the roughly 30, were males with bladder-origin cancer. It was at 3 weeks (second dose) and 6 weeks after treatment start that blood was analyzed. Per blood sample, T cells had a median of about 150,000.

Measured with immunoSEQ multiplex PCR; TCRdb has only the in-frame clones, and not every one. The sample carries approximately 79,000 clones, approximately 90% recorded once. The ends lost 2 bases at V and 0 bases at J; junction bases unmatched: 3. CDR3 length: 16 amino acids. Germline loops: CDR1 SGDLS, CDR2 YYNGEE. Time point indicated: peripheral blood 6 weeks after treatment start. Study conclusions and caveats: At the 3-week point, tumor-associated blood clones expanded more in durable-benefit patients.

The TCR was taken from a woman aged 80 or over with urothelial cancer. This chain links TRBV9 with TRBJ2-1; 9 nucleotides align to TRBD2. The source material was PBMCs, sampled around atezolizumab (anti-PD-L1) treatment. The CDR3 protein is CASSVLSGSSYNEQFF. In DNA, the CDR3 is TGTGCCAGCAGCGTCCTTAGCGGGAGCTCCTACAATGAGCAGTTCTTC.